These 20 T cell receptor beta chains were sequenced from one sample in a study of shared clonotypes between healthy human individuals. Some clones are missing from TCRdb's copy, which holds only in-frame ones; the method was immunoSEQ multiplex PCR. The data show about 980,000 clones, with about three quarters seen just once and about 1.5% held by the top ten. Input material: memory CD4+ T cells sorted from blood. Subset given: CD45RA-negative fraction. These receptors were taken from a man aged 18 to 29 in good health.

The V and J genes are TRBV2 and TRBJ1-2; 9 bases fit TRBD1. CDR3 length: 15 amino acids. The trim removed 6 bases at V and 8 bases at J, leaving 13 bases unmatched. From germline, CDR1 is SNHLY and CDR2 FYNNEI. CDR3 loop: CASRDRPDRGHGYTF. The CDR3, as DNA: TGTGCCAGCAGGGACCGACCGGACAGGGGCCACGGCTACACCTTC.

The chain has TRBV19 and TRBJ1-6; 8 bases fit TRBD1. Trimming removed 5 bases from V and 8 bases from J; junction bases left unmatched: 8. Germline V CDR1 and CDR2: LNHDA, SQIVND (reference sequence). This CDR3 contains 15 residues. Written as DNA, the CDR3 is TGTGCCAGTAGTTTACGGACAGGGAGGTATTCACCCCTCCACTTT. Its protein product is CASSLRTGRYSPLHF.

This rearrangement joins TRBV29-1 to TRBJ1-1, with D hard to call. CDR3 length: 13 residues. Germline V CDR1 and CDR2: SQVTM, ANQGSEA. The V gene lost 3 bases and the J gene lost 0 bases, with 8 bases spanning the gap. The CDR3 DNA is TGCAGCGTTGAGCGTCAGATGAACACTGAAGCTTTCTTT. Protein: CSVERQMNTEAFF.

V and J are TRBV5-4 and TRBJ2-2, with D perhaps matching TRBD1 (6 bases). Germline CDR1 reads SGHNT; CDR2 reads YYREEE (reference sequence). V shed 3 bases and J shed 5 bases, with 14 bases lying between them. This CDR3 contains 15 residues. CDR3 sequence: CASSYRVSGTGELFF. CDR3 DNA sequence: TGTGCCAGCAGCTACAGGGTTTCGGGGACCGGGGAGCTGTTTTTT.

The V call is TRBV28, the J call TRBJ2-3; D tentatively reads TRBD1 or TRBD2 (6 bases each). Trimming took 1 base from V and 6 from J, leaving 23 bases between them. The CDR3 contains 18 residues. Germline lookup yields CDR1 MDHEN and CDR2 SYDVKM. The CDR3 DNA is TGTGCCAGCAGTTTATTTGGGGGCCAGGGAGGACGTTTGGATACGCAGTATTTT. It codes for CASSLFGGQGGRLDTQYF.

This rearrangement joins TRBV7-9 to TRBJ1-2, with TRBD1 matching 8 bases. Looked up from germline, CDR1 is SEHNR and CDR2 is FQNEAQ (reference sequence). The CDR3 has 15 residues. The trim removed 5 bases at V and 7 bases at J, leaving 12 bases unmatched. In DNA, the CDR3 is TGTGCCAGCAGCCCAACTTGGACAGGGTCTGGTGGCTACACCTTC. The encoded protein is CASSPTWTGSGGYTF.

The chain joins TRBV15 to TRBJ2-1, with TRBD2 matching 7 bases. CDR1 LNHNV and CDR2 YYDKDF come from the germline V gene (reference sequence). The ends lost 5 bases at V and 3 bases at J; junction bases unmatched: 10. This CDR3 is built from 16 residues. The CDR3 loop reads CATSGYSGLDYNEQFF. Here the CDR3 DNA reads TGTGCCACCAGCGGTTATAGCGGGTTAGACTACAATGAGCAGTTCTTC. The whole variable domain, remainder taken from reference TRBV15 and TRBJ2-1, is DAMVIQNPRYQVTQFGKPVTLSCSQTLNHNVMYWYQQKSSQAPKLLFHYYDKDFNNEADTPDNFQSRRPNTSFCFLDIRSPGLGDTAMYLCATSGYSGLDYNEQFFGPGTRLTVL.

The rearrangement joins TRBV19 to TRBJ2-7; D might be TRBD1 (5 bases). V was cut by 9 bases and J by 2 bases, with 17 bases left in between. The CDR3 has 14 residues. The germline V gene encodes CDR1 LNHDA and CDR2 SQIVND (reference sequence). CDR3 DNA sequence: TGTGCCAGCACGCGGACATTGGGGACCTACGAGCAGTACTTC. This translates into CASTRTLGTYEQYF.

This chain links TRBV5-1 with TRBJ2-3, with a possible D match to TRBD1 (6 bases). The CDR3 is made up of 15 amino acids. Germline V CDR1 and CDR2: SGHRS, YFSETQ. V lost 2 bases and J lost 3, with 13 bases in between. CDR3 nucleotide sequence: TGCGCCAGCAGCTTAAAGGGGGAAGGTACAGATACGCAGTATTTT. Its translation: CASSLKGEGTDTQYF.

In DNA form, the CDR3 reads TGTGCCAGCAGCTTTAGCGTACTCTCTAGCACAGATACGCAGTATTTT. Residues: CASSFSVLSSTDTQYF. V is TRBV13 and J is TRBJ2-3, with D possibly matching TRBD2 (5 bases). The CDR3 runs to 16 residues. The V end was cut by 3 bases, the J end by 0 bases, with 13 bases between. Germline CDR1 and CDR2: PRHDT and FYEKMQ (reference sequence).

This clone has only a few counts. The V and J genes are TRBV19 and TRBJ2-5, with D perhaps TRBD2 (5 bases). The ends were cut back, 3 bases at V and 3 bases at J, with 17 bases in the middle. Germline lookup yields CDR1 LNHDA and CDR2 SQIVND (reference sequence). The CDR3 extends over 16 amino acids. The CDR3 coding sequence is TGTGCCAGTAGTATGAGGGTTTCGGGTATAGAAGAGACCCAGTACTTC. This translates into CASSMRVSGIEETQYF.

The chain carries TRBV2 and TRBJ2-6; D might be TRBD1 (6 bases). The CDR3 totals 17 residues. The V end was cut by 3 bases, the J end by 0 bases, with 12 bases between. CDR1 and CDR2 (germline): SNHLY, FYNNEI. The DNA for the CDR3 is TGTGCCAGCAGTGAGGGGGACATGCTCTCTGGGGCCAACGTCCTGACTTTC. Translated: CASSEGDMLSGANVLTF. Looking up the rest from reference TRBV2 and TRBJ2-6 gives the full variable domain: EPEVTQTPSHQVTQMGQEVILRCVPISNHLYFYWYRQILGQKVEFLVSFYNNEISEKSEIFDDQFSVERPDGSNFTLKIRSTKLEDSAMYFCASSEGDMLSGANVLTFGAGSRLTVL.

As regards this clone: A much larger clone differs from this one at a single base, so this may be a read error. The V and J genes are TRBV13 and TRBJ1-2; no reliable D call. The CDR3 spans 12 residues. Deletions cut 0 bases from V and 4 bases from J, with 3 bases between. Germline V CDR1 and CDR2: PRHDT, FYEKMQ (reference sequence). The CDR3 DNA is TGTGCCAGCAGCTTAGGAGGCTATGGCTACACCTTC. It encodes CASSLGGYGYTF.

The genes are TRBV19 and TRBJ2-7; D is perhaps TRBD2 (6 bases). The V end was cut by 6 bases, the J end by 0 bases, with 9 bases between. Per the germline V gene, CDR1 is LNHDA and CDR2 is SQIVND (reference sequence). The CDR3 length is 13 residues. The CDR3 nucleotides are TGTGCCAGTAGCTGGAGGGACTCCTACGAGCAGTACTTC. It yields the protein CASSWRDSYEQYF. Combining the CDR3 with reference TRBV19 and TRBJ2-7 gives the whole variable domain DGGITQSPKYLFRKEGQNVTLSCEQNLNHDAMYWYRQDPGQGLRLIYYSQIVNDFQKGDIAEGYSVSREKKESFPLTVTSAQKNPTAFYLCASSWRDSYEQYFGPGTRLTVT.

CDR3 in amino acids: CASRAGTSETLQYF. DNA for the CDR3: TGTGCCAGCAGAGCCGGGACTAGCGAAACTTTGCAGTACTTC. This chain links TRBV6-1 with TRBJ2-7; 10 positions agree with TRBD2. The CDR3 totals 14 residues. The J segment lost 9 bases and the V segment lost 6 bases, leaving 11 bases of the junction unmatched. Per the germline V gene, CDR1 is MNHNS and CDR2 is SASEGT.

This rearrangement joins TRBV30 to TRBJ1-2; maybe TRBD1 (5 bases). Germline V CDR1 and CDR2: GTSNPN, SVGIG (reference sequence). The CDR3 covers 12 residues. The V end lost 5 bases, the J end lost 5 bases, and 12 bases lay between the germline ends. The CDR3 region has the DNA TGTGCCTGGGGCCGCCGGGGGTATGGCTACACCTTC. Translation gives CAWGRRGYGYTF.

About this clone itself: In the same sample, other DNA sequences code for this CDR3. The chain has TRBV28 and TRBJ2-1; D is ambiguous. Germline loops: CDR1 MDHEN, CDR2 SYDVKM. With 4 bases removed from V and 4 bases from J, the gap between germline ends came to 5 bases. The CDR3 consists of 12 residues. The CDR3 nucleotides read TGTGCCAGCAGTTACCGTTACAATGAGCAGTTCTTC. Translation: CASSYRYNEQFF.

The V call is TRBV2, the J call TRBJ1-6, with D perhaps matching TRBD1 (5 bases). The V end was cut by 6 bases, the J end by 5 bases, with 14 bases between. The CDR3 is made up of 15 amino acids. Germline assignment: CDR1 SNHLY and CDR2 FYNNEI. This chain's CDR3 is CASRTGGGNNSPLHF. Written as DNA, the CDR3 is TGTGCCAGCAGGACCGGGGGGGGAAATAATTCACCCCTCCACTTT.

This clone appeared once. The V gene is TRBV5-1, the J gene TRBJ2-2; D ambiguous. The CDR3 totals 16 residues. Germline V gives CDR1 SGHRS, CDR2 YFSETQ. Trimming removed 2 bases from V and 0 bases from J, with 11 bases in between. For the CDR3, the DNA is TGCGCCAGCAGCTTAACGGGCCAGACGAACACCGGGGAGCTGTTTTTT. Its translation: CASSLTGQTNTGELFF.

The gene calls are TRBV4-2 and TRBJ2-2; D is unresolved. Trimming took 1 base from V and 8 from J, leaving 17 bases between them. Germline V lookup: CDR1 LGHNA, CDR2 YNFKEQ. The CDR3 consists of 16 residues. CDR3 bases: TGTGCCAGCAGCCAAGGGGTCGCGGTCCTACCGGGGGAGCTGTTTTTT. This encodes CASSQGVAVLPGELFF.